A selection of T cell receptor beta chains follows, all from one sample in a study of cytomegalovirus exposure and HLA in healthy donors. Some clones are missing from TCRdb's copy, which holds only in-frame ones; the method was immunoSEQ multiplex PCR. The sample has about 180,000 clones; around 80% are singletons. Input material: PBMCs. The receptors shown here come from a woman under 40 in good health and CMV-seronegative. Each CDR3 is given with its conserved first and last residue. Fields, in order: J gene, D gene, CDR3 length, V gene, clone size, CDR3 protein, CDR3 DNA. A D gene is named only where the DNA matches it firmly. Clone size is stated in some rows and not others, as once, few, many or a class when expanded.

TRBJ1-2 | . | 11 | TRBV19 | few | CASGQYYGYTF | TGTGCCAGCGGACAGTACTATGGCTACACCTTC
TRBJ1-2 | . | 15 | TRBV7-8 | . | CASSLAGGANYGYTF | TGTGCCAGCAGCTTAGCGGGGGGGGCTAACTATGGCTACACCTTC
TRBJ2-6 | . | 18 | TRBV15 | few | CATSRDETAGSGANVLTF | TGTGCCACCAGCAGAGATGAGACAGCCGGCTCTGGGGCCAACGTCCTGACTTTC
TRBJ2-1 | TRBD2 | 18 | TRBV11-2 | . | CASSFIGTGLIAGNEQFF | TGTGCCAGCAGCTTTATCGGGACGGGACTCATAGCGGGGAATGAGCAGTTCTTC
TRBJ1-2 | . | 13 | TRBV6-1 | . | CASSENRNYGYTF | TGTGCCAGCAGTGAGAACAGGAACTATGGCTACACCTTC
TRBJ2-2 | . | 15 | TRBV4-3 | . | CASSQDQGGNGELFF | TGCGCCAGCAGCCAAGACCAGGGAGGAAACGGGGAGCTGTTTTTT
TRBJ1-1 | TRBD1 | 14 | TRBV5-8 | . | CASSFGTDNTEAFF | TGTGCCAGCAGCTTCGGGACAGACAACACTGAAGCTTTCTTT
TRBJ1-1 | . | 13 | TRBV27 | . | CASSFQGGTEAFF | TGTGCCAGCAGTTTCCAGGGTGGCACTGAAGCTTTCTTT
TRBJ2-5 | . | 14 | TRBV6-5 | . | CASSRPGGQETQYF | TGTGCCAGCAGCCGCCCTGGGGGGCAAGAGACCCAGTACTTC
TRBJ1-1 | . | 14 | TRBV19 | once | CATSPLLENTEAFF | TGTGCCACCTCGCCTTTGTTAGAGAACACTGAAGCTTTCTTT
TRBJ2-5 | TRBD1 | 15 | TRBV19 | . | CASSTRQGAPETQYF | TGTGCCAGTAGTACTAGACAGGGGGCCCCAGAGACCCAGTACTTC
TRBJ1-2 | . | 15 | TRBV6-5 | once | CASRDLRDGIGGYTF | TGTGCCAGCAGGGACCTTCGAGACGGGATCGGTGGCTACACCTTC
TRBJ2-7 | . | 15 | TRBV18 | . | CASSPSLGSLDEQYF | TGTGCCAGCTCTCCATCTCTAGGGAGCCTCGACGAGCAGTACTTC
TRBJ1-3 | TRBD1 | 16 | TRBV15 | . | CATSRSGQYSGNTIYF | TGTGCCACCAGCAGATCGGGACAGTACTCTGGAAACACCATATATTTT
TRBJ2-3 | TRBD2 | 18 | TRBV5-1 | . | CASSPLPASGGASDTQYF | TGCGCCAGCAGCCCACTCCCGGCGAGCGGGGGGGCGTCAGATACGCAGTATTTT
TRBJ1-2 | . | 13 | TRBV7-8 | . | CASSSRQPHGYTF | TGTGCCAGCAGCTCTAGACAGCCCCATGGCTACACCTTC
TRBJ2-3 | TRBD2 | 17 | TRBV14 | . | CASSQDLVAGFTDTQYF | TGTGCCAGCAGCCAAGATCTCGTAGCGGGGTTCACAGATACGCAGTATTTT
TRBJ2-5 | TRBD2 | 17 | TRBV4-1 | once | CASSPEPAGDLQETQYF | TGCGCCAGCAGCCCTGAGCCCGCGGGGGACCTCCAAGAGACCCAGTACTTC
TRBJ1-5 | . | 14 | TRBV30 | few | CAWSVAQGDQPQHF | TGTGCCTGGAGTGTAGCACAGGGCGATCAGCCCCAGCATTTT
TRBJ2-3 | TRBD1 | 15 | TRBV5-1 | . | CASSSDRGLRDTQYF | TGCGCCAGCAGCTCGGACAGGGGGCTTCGTGATACGCAGTATTTT
TRBJ1-3 | TRBD1 | 14 | TRBV5-1 | . | CASSRQGSGNTIYF | TGCGCCAGCAGCCGACAGGGGTCTGGAAACACCATATATTTT
TRBJ2-1 | . | 13 | TRBV5-1 | . | CASSWDTYNEQFF | TGCGCCAGCAGCTGGGACACCTACAATGAGCAGTTCTTC
TRBJ1-4 | TRBD1 | 16 | TRBV6-6 | . | CASSYTPQGARGKLFF | TGTGCCAGCAGTTACACACCACAGGGGGCTCGCGGGAAACTGTTTTTT
TRBJ2-7 | TRBD1 | 15 | TRBV7-2 | . | CASSLLGQGDYEQYF | TGTGCCAGCAGCTTACTAGGACAGGGTGACTACGAGCAGTACTTC
TRBJ1-1 | . | 15 | TRBV7-6 | . | CASRGLGGEVTEAFF | TGTGCCAGCAGGGGCTTAGGGGGTGAGGTGACTGAAGCTTTCTTT
TRBJ2-3 | . | 16 | TRBV9 | . | CASSPISRAGADTQYF | TGTGCCAGCAGCCCCATCTCTCGGGCCGGGGCAGATACGCAGTATTTT
TRBJ1-2 | TRBD1 | 14 | TRBV19 | . | CASSRQGDHYGYTF | TGTGCCAGTAGCCGACAGGGTGATCACTATGGCTACACCTTC
TRBJ2-7 | TRBD1 | 14 | TRBV19 | . | CASRDRAGTYEQYF | TGTGCCAGTAGGGACAGGGCTGGAACCTACGAGCAGTACTTC
TRBJ2-3 | . | 16 | TRBV18 | . | CASSPRGALGTDTQYF | TGTGCCAGCTCACCGCGCGGGGCCCTTGGCACAGATACGCAGTATTTT
TRBJ1-2 | . | 14 | TRBV6-5 | few | CASSYAGSHYGYTF | TGTGCCAGCAGTTACGCGGGGTCCCACTATGGCTACACCTTC
TRBJ2-1 | TRBD1 | 18 | TRBV7-6 | . | CASSLYDAGTGTYNEQFF | TGTGCCAGCAGCTTGTACGATGCCGGGACAGGTACCTACAATGAGCAGTTCTTC
TRBJ2-5 | . | 17 | TRBV4-1 | . | CASSHPQGERGKETQYF | TGCGCCAGCAGCCACCCCCAGGGGGAGCGGGGGAAAGAGACCCAGTACTTC
TRBJ2-1 | . | 12 | TRBV7-2 | few | CANPTGFNEQFF | TGTGCCAACCCTACAGGGTTCAATGAGCAGTTCTTC
TRBJ2-7 | . | 14 | TRBV6-6 | . | CASSYGRWTEEQYF | TGTGCCAGCAGTTACGGGAGGTGGACGGAGGAGCAGTACTTC
TRBJ2-7 | TRBD1 | 16 | TRBV10-2 | . | CASTAPDRGPSYEQYF | TGCGCCAGCACCGCGCCAGACAGGGGTCCCTCCTACGAGCAGTACTTC
TRBJ2-3 | . | 13 | TRBV10-1 | . | CASSGTRGDTQYF | TGCGCCAGCAGTGGGACACGAGGAGATACGCAGTATTTT
TRBJ2-7 | . | 13 | TRBV5-1 | . | CASSFSVRDEQYF | TGCGCCAGCAGCTTTAGTGTCAGGGACGAGCAGTACTTC
TRBJ2-5 | TRBD1 | 13 | TRBV2 | . | CASRTDRGETQYF | TGTGCCAGCAGAACGGACAGGGGAGAGACCCAGTACTTC
TRBJ1-2 | . | 12 | TRBV6-6 | few | CASSYYTGGYTF | TGTGCCAGCAGTTACTATACGGGTGGCTACACCTTC
TRBJ2-3 | TRBD2 | 17 | TRBV10-3 | . | CAITQTSGGLSTDTQYF | TGTGCCATCACCCAGACTAGCGGGGGACTCAGCACAGATACGCAGTATTTT
TRBJ1-1 | . | 14 | TRBV4-2 | . | CASSRREGDTEAFF | TGTGCCAGCAGCCGACGGGAGGGGGACACTGAAGCTTTCTTT
TRBJ2-2 | . | 16 | TRBV10-3 | . | CAISRDSQINTGELFF | TGTGCCATCAGTCGGGACTCTCAGATTAACACCGGGGAGCTGTTTTTT
TRBJ1-5 | . | 15 | TRBV10-2 | . | CASSERVGVNQPQHF | TGCGCCAGCAGTGAAAGGGTCGGGGTCAATCAGCCCCAGCATTTT
TRBJ1-2 | TRBD1 | 15 | TRBV11-2 | . | CASSSHRGSLYGYTF | TGTGCCAGCAGCTCCCACAGGGGGTCCCTCTATGGCTACACCTTC
TRBJ1-6 | . | 15 | TRBV19 | . | CASSILGDTNSPLHF | TGTGCCAGTAGTATACTGGGGGACACAAATTCACCCCTCCACTTT
TRBJ2-6 | TRBD1 | 17 | TRBV29-1 | . | CSVEDRDRSSGANVLTF | TGCAGCGTTGAAGATCGGGACAGAAGCTCTGGGGCCAACGTCCTGACTTTC
TRBJ2-7 | . | 14 | TRBV5-6 | few | CASIIWGGAREQYF | TGTGCCAGCATCATTTGGGGGGGGGCACGGGAGCAGTACTTC